Listed below are T cell receptor beta chains from one sample, sequenced in a study of shared clonotypes between healthy human individuals. Libraries were prepared by immunoSEQ multiplex PCR; TCRdb keeps only in-frame clonotypes and omits some of them. This sample has 2.5 million or so clones, with around 90% found just once. The sample taken for sequencing was naive CD4+ T cells sorted from blood. The receptors derive from a man aged 18 to 35 in good health. Each CDR3 is given with its conserved first and last residue. D genes are given only for firm matches. Expanded clones get a size class; other rows say once, few or many, or leave the size out.

cdr3_aa: CASSRLDRSDNEQFF
cdr3_nt: TGCGCCAGCAGCCGTTTGGACAGGAGTGACAATGAGCAGTTCTTC
d_call: TRBD1
v_call: TRBV4-1
clone_size: .
j_call: TRBJ2-1

cdr3_aa: CASSANYEQYF
cdr3_nt: TGTGCCAGCAGTGCGAACTACGAGCAGTACTTC
d_call: .
v_call: TRBV2
clone_size: .
j_call: TRBJ2-7

cdr3_aa: CASSSGAVYEQYF
cdr3_nt: TGTGCCAGCAGTTCCGGGGCGGTATACGAGCAGTACTTC
d_call: .
v_call: TRBV5-8
clone_size: .
j_call: TRBJ2-7

cdr3_aa: CASKQDRAQETQYF
cdr3_nt: TGTGCCAGCAAACAGGACAGGGCCCAAGAGACCCAGTACTTC
d_call: TRBD1
v_call: TRBV2
clone_size: .
j_call: TRBJ2-5

cdr3_aa: CASSFQSEQYF
cdr3_nt: TGTGCCAGCAGCTTCCAGTCCGAGCAGTACTTC
d_call: .
v_call: TRBV5-5
clone_size: .
j_call: TRBJ2-7

cdr3_aa: CASSEKPGPFSPLHF
cdr3_nt: TGTGCCAGCAGTGAAAAGCCAGGCCCTTTTTCACCCCTCCACTTT
d_call: .
v_call: TRBV6-1
clone_size: .
j_call: TRBJ1-6

cdr3_aa: CASSPKGAGVTYEQYF
cdr3_nt: TGTGCCAGCAGCCCTAAGGGGGCGGGAGTAACTTACGAGCAGTACTTC
d_call: .
v_call: TRBV11-2
clone_size: few
j_call: TRBJ2-7

cdr3_aa: CASSYQGSMWPLHF
cdr3_nt: TGTGCCAGCAGTTACCAGGGGTCGATGTGGCCCCTCCACTTT
d_call: .
v_call: TRBV6-5
clone_size: .
j_call: TRBJ1-6

cdr3_aa: CASSLASGVGSYEQYF
cdr3_nt: TGTGCCAGCAGCTTAGCGTCGGGAGTGGGCTCCTACGAGCAGTACTTC
d_call: .
v_call: TRBV7-9
clone_size: .
j_call: TRBJ2-7

cdr3_aa: CASSLGGTEETQYF
cdr3_nt: TGCGCCAGCAGCTTGGGGGGGACAGAAGAGACCCAGTACTTC
d_call: TRBD1
v_call: TRBV5-1
clone_size: .
j_call: TRBJ2-5

cdr3_aa: CASSPGGTTNEKLFF
cdr3_nt: TGTGCCAGCAGCCCCGGTGGGACAACTAATGAAAAACTGTTTTTT
d_call: .
v_call: TRBV5-6
clone_size: .
j_call: TRBJ1-4

cdr3_aa: CASSFGGTDSGANVLTF
cdr3_nt: TGCGCCAGCAGCTTCGGGGGGACCGACTCTGGGGCCAACGTCCTGACTTTC
d_call: TRBD2
v_call: TRBV5-1
clone_size: .
j_call: TRBJ2-6

cdr3_aa: CASSRGGTSGTDTQYF
cdr3_nt: TGCGCCAGCAGCCGGGGCGGGACTAGCGGCACAGATACGCAGTATTTT
d_call: TRBD2
v_call: TRBV5-1
clone_size: .
j_call: TRBJ2-3

cdr3_aa: CASSLDGTSTDTQYF
cdr3_nt: TGTGCCAGCAGCTTAGATGGGACTAGCACAGATACGCAGTATTTT
d_call: .
v_call: TRBV11-2
clone_size: .
j_call: TRBJ2-3

cdr3_aa: CAIQDMISNYGYTF
cdr3_nt: TGTGCCATCCAAGATATGATTTCTAACTATGGCTACACCTTC
d_call: .
v_call: TRBV10-3
clone_size: once
j_call: TRBJ1-2

cdr3_aa: CASGGKDTGELFF
cdr3_nt: TGTGCCAGTGGCGGGAAGGACACCGGGGAGCTGTTTTTT
d_call: .
v_call: TRBV19
clone_size: .
j_call: TRBJ2-2

cdr3_aa: CATRGLLYNSPLHF
cdr3_nt: TGTGCCACCAGGGGGCTTCTCTATAATTCACCCCTCCACTTT
d_call: TRBD1
v_call: TRBV27
clone_size: .
j_call: TRBJ1-6

cdr3_aa: CASSLKTSFTDTQYF
cdr3_nt: TGCGCCAGCAGCTTAAAGACTAGTTTCACAGATACGCAGTATTTT
d_call: .
v_call: TRBV5-1
clone_size: .
j_call: TRBJ2-3

cdr3_aa: CASSYGTYEQYF
cdr3_nt: TGTGCCAGCAGTTACGGGACCTACGAGCAGTACTTC
d_call: .
v_call: TRBV6-6
clone_size: .
j_call: TRBJ2-7

cdr3_aa: CASRRRGTGIDGYTF
cdr3_nt: TGTGCCAGCAGACGACGCGGGACAGGGATTGACGGCTACACCTTC
d_call: TRBD1
v_call: TRBV6-5
clone_size: .
j_call: TRBJ1-2

cdr3_aa: CASSPGGPYNSPLHF
cdr3_nt: TGTGCCAGCAGCCCTGGGGGGCCGTATAATTCACCCCTCCACTTT
d_call: .
v_call: TRBV2
clone_size: .
j_call: TRBJ1-6

cdr3_aa: CASSLGQGSTGELFF
cdr3_nt: TGTGCCAGCAGCTTGGGACAGGGGTCGACCGGGGAGCTGTTTTTT
d_call: TRBD1
v_call: TRBV5-6
clone_size: once
j_call: TRBJ2-2

cdr3_aa: CASSQEVLASGELFF
cdr3_nt: TGCGCCAGCAGCCAAGAGGTACTAGCTTCCGGGGAGCTGTTTTTT
d_call: .
v_call: TRBV4-3
clone_size: once
j_call: TRBJ2-2

cdr3_aa: CAWRGGKTYEQYF
cdr3_nt: TGTGCCTGGAGGGGGGGGAAGACCTACGAGCAGTACTTC
d_call: TRBD2
v_call: TRBV30
clone_size: .
j_call: TRBJ2-7

cdr3_aa: CASSRSMVEQYF
cdr3_nt: TGTGCCAGCAGTCGATCTATGGTCGAGCAGTACTTC
d_call: .
v_call: TRBV6-6
clone_size: .
j_call: TRBJ2-7

cdr3_aa: CASSTGMNTEAFF
cdr3_nt: TGTGCCAGCAGCACAGGTATGAACACTGAAGCTTTCTTT
d_call: .
v_call: TRBV6-4
clone_size: few
j_call: TRBJ1-1

cdr3_aa: CAWKAAGDEKLFF
cdr3_nt: TGTGCCTGGAAGGCTGCGGGAGATGAAAAACTGTTTTTT
d_call: .
v_call: TRBV30
clone_size: few
j_call: TRBJ1-4

cdr3_aa: CASSLQRYEQYF
cdr3_nt: TGTGCCAGCAGCCTCCAAAGGTACGAGCAGTACTTC
d_call: .
v_call: TRBV5-6
clone_size: .
j_call: TRBJ2-7

cdr3_aa: CASSLDRATDTQYF
cdr3_nt: TGTGCCAGCAGTTTGGACAGGGCGACAGATACGCAGTATTTT
d_call: TRBD1
v_call: TRBV6-6
clone_size: .
j_call: TRBJ2-3

cdr3_aa: CASREQGGGNTIYF
cdr3_nt: TGTGCCAGCAGGGAACAGGGAGGTGGAAACACCATATATTTT
d_call: .
v_call: TRBV6-6
clone_size: few
j_call: TRBJ1-3

cdr3_aa: CASSPRTSGNADTQYF
cdr3_nt: TGTGCCAGCAGCCCCCGGACTAGCGGGAACGCAGATACGCAGTATTTT
d_call: TRBD2
v_call: TRBV7-2
clone_size: .
j_call: TRBJ2-3

cdr3_aa: CASSLAGTSSYEQYF
cdr3_nt: TGTGCCAGCAGCTTAGCAGGGACTAGCTCCTACGAGCAGTACTTC
d_call: TRBD2
v_call: TRBV7-8
clone_size: .
j_call: TRBJ2-7